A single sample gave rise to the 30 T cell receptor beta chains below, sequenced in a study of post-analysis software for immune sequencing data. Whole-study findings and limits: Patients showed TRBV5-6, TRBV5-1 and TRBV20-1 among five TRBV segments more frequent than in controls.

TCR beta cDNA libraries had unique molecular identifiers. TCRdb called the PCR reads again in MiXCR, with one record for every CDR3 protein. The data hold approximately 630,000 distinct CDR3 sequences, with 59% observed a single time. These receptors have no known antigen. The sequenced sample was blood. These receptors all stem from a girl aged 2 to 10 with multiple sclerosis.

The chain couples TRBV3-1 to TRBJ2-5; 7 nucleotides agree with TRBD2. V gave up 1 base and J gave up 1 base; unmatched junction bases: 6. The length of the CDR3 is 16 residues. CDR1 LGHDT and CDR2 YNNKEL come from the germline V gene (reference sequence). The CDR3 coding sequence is TGTGCCAGCAGCCAAGCGACTAGCAATTCCCAAGAGACCCAGTACTTC. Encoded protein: CASSQATSNSQETQYF.

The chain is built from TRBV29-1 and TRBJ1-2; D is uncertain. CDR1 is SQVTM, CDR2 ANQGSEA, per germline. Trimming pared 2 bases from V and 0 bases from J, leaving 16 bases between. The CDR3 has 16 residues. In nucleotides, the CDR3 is TGCAGCGTTGAATTGGTTTCTGGGCAAGCTAACTATGGCTACACCTTC. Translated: CSVELVSGQANYGYTF.

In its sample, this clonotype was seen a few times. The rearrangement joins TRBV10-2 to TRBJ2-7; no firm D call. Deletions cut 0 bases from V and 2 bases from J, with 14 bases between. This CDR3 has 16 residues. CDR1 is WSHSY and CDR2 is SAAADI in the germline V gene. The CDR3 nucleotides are TGCGCCAGCAGTGAGTCGAAGGGAATCGTCGCCTACGAGCAGTACTTC. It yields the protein CASSESKGIVAYEQYF.

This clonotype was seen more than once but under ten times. CDR3 protein: CASSEGGGYTF. The CDR3 DNA reads as TGTGCCAGCTCCGAAGGGGGCGGCTACACCTTC. This chain connects TRBV7-9 to TRBJ1-2; TRBD1 matches at 7 bases. With V trimmed by 8 bases and J by 8 bases, 5 bases remained unmatched. Germline CDR1 and CDR2: SEHNR and FQNEAQ (reference sequence). The length of the CDR3 is 11 residues.

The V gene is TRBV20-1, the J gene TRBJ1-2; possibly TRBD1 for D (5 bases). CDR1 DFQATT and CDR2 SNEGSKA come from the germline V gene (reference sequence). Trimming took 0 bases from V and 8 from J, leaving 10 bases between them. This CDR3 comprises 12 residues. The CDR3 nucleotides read TGCAGTGCTAGAGAACCTTCAGGGGGCTACACCTTC. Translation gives CSAREPSGGYTF.

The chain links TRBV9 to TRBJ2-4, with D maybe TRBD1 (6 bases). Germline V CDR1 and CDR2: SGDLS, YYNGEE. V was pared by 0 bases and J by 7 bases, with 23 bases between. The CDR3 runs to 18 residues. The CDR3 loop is CASSVGEGESHRVNIQYF. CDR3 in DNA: TGTGCCAGCAGCGTAGGGGAAGGGGAGTCCCACAGGGTTAACATTCAGTACTTC. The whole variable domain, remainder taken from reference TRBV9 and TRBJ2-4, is DSGVTQTPKHLITATGQRVTLRCSPRSGDLSVYWYQQSLDQGLQFLIQYYNGEERAKGNILERFSAQQFPDLHSELNLSSLELGDSALYFCASSVGEGESHRVNIQYFGAGTRLSVL.

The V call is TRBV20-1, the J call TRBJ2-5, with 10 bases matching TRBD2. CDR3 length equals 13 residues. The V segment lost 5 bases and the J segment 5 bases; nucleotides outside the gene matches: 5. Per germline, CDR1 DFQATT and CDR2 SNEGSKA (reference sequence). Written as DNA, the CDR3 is TGCAGTGCTTCAGCGGGAGGGCCGGAGACCCAGTACTTC. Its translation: CSASAGGPETQYF.

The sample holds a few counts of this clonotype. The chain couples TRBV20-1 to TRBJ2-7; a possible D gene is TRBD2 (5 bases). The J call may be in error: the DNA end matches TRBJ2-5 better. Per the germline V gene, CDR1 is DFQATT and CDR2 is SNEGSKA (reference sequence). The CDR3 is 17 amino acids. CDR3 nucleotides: TGCAGTGCTAGAGACACCCTCGGGCGAGGGTTTGGGGAGACCCAGTACTTC. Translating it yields CSARDTLGRGFGETQYF.

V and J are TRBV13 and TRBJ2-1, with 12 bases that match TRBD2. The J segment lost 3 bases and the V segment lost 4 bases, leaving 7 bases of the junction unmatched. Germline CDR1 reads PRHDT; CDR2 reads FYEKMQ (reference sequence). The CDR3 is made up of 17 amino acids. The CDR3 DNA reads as TGTGCCAGCAGCTCAGCTAGCGGGGGGGTTCGCTACAATGAGCAGTTCTTC. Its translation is CASSSASGGVRYNEQFF.

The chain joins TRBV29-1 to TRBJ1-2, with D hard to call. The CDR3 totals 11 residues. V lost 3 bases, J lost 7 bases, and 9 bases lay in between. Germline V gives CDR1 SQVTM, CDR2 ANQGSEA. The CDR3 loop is CSVDLESGYTF. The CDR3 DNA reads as TGCAGCGTTGATTTGGAGAGTGGCTACACCTTC.

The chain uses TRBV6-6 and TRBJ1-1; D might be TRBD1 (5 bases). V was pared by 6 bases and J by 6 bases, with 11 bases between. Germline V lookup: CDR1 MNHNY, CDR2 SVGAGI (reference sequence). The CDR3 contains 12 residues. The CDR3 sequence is CASRSWGAEAFF. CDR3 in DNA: TGTGCCAGCAGGTCGTGGGGGGCTGAAGCTTTCTTT.

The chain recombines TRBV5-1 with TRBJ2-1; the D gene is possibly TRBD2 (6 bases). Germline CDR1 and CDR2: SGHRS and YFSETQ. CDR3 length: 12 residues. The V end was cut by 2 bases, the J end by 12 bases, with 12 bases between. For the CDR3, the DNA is TGCGCCAGCAGCTTAAACTCGGAGGGGCAGTTCTTC. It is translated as CASSLNSEGQFF. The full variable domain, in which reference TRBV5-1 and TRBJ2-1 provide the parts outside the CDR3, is KAGVTQTPRYLIKTRGQQVTLSCSPISGHRSVSWYQQTPGQGLQFLFEYFSETQRNKGNFPGRFSGRQFSNSRSEMNVSTLELGDSALYLCASSLNSEGQFFGPGTRLTVL.

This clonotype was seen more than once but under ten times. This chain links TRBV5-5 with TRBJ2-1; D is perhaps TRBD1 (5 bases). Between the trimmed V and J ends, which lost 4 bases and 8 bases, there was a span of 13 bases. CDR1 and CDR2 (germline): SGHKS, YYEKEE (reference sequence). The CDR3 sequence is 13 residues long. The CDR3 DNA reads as TGTGCCAGCAGCCCTTCAGGGCGCGATGAGCAGTTCTTC. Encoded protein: CASSPSGRDEQFF.

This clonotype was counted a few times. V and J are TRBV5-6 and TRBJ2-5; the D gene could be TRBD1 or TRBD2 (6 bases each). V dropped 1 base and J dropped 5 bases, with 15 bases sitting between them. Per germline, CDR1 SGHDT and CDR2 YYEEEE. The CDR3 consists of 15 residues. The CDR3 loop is CASSLRGGTPETQYF. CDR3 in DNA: TGTGCCAGCAGCTTGAGAGGGGGGACGCCCGAGACCCAGTACTTC.

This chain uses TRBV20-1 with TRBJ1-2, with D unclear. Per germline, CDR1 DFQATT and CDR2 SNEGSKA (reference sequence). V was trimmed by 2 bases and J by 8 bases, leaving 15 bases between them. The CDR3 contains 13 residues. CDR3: CSARPPHGSGYTF. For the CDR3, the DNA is TGCAGTGCTAGACCCCCCCACGGGAGCGGCTACACCTTC.

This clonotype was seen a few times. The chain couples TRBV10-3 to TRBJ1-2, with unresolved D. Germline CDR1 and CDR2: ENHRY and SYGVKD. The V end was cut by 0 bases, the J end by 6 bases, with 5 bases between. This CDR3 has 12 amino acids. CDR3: CAISESSHGYTF. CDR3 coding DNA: TGTGCCATCAGTGAGTCGAGCCATGGCTACACCTTC.

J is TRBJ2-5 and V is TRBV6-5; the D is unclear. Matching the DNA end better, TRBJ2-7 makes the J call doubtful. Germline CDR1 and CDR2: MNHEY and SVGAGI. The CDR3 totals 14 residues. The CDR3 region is CASSQEVGLYEQYF. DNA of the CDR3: TGTGCCAGCAGTCAAGAGGTAGGGCTGTACGAGCAGTACTTC.

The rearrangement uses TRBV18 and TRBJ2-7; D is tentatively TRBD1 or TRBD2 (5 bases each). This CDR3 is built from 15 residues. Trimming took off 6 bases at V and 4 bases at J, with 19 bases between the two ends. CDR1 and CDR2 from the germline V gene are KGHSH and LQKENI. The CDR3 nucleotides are TGTGCCAGCTCCCCGATGGGACCCCTCGGGTACGAGCAGTACTTC. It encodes CASSPMGPLGYEQYF.

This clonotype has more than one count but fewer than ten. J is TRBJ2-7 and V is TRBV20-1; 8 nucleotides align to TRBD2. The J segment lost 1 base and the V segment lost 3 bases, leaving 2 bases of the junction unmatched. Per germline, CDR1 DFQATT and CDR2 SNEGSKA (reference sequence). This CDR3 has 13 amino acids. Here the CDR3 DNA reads TGCAGTGCTAGGAGCGGGAGTTCCTACGAGCAGTACTTC. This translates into CSARSGSSYEQYF.

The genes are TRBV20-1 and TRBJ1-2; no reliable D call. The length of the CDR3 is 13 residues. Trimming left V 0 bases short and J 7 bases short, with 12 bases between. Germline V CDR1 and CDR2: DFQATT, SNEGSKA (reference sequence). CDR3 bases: TGCAGTGCTAGAGAAGTTGGAGTCGGTGGCTACACCTTC. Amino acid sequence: CSAREVGVGGYTF.

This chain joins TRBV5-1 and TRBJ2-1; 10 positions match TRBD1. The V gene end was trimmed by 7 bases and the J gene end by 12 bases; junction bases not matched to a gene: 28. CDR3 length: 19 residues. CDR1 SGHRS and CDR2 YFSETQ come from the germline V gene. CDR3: CASPPKGQGGYTRMVSQFF. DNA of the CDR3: TGCGCCAGCCCGCCAAAAGGACAGGGGGGATATACCAGGATGGTCTCGCAGTTCTTC.

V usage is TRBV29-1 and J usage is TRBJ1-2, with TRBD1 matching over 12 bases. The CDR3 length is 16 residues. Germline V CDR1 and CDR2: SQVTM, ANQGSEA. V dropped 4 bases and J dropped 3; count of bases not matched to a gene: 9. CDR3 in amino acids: CSVGRDRGQADYGYTF. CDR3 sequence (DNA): TGCAGCGTTGGCCGGGACAGGGGGCAGGCGGACTATGGCTACACCTTC. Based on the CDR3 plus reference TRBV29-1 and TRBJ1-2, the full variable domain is SAVISQKPSRDICQRGTSLTIQCQVDSQVTMMFWYRQQPGQSLTLIATANQGSEATYESGFVIDKFPISRPNLTFSTLTVSNMSPEDSSIYLCSVGRDRGQADYGYTFGSGTRLTVV.

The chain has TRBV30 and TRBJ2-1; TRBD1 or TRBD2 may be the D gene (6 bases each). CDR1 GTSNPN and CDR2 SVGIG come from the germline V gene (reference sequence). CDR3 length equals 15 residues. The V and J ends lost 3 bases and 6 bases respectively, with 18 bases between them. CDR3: CAWRMGGLPINEQFF. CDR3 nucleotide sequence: TGTGCCTGGAGAATGGGGGGCCTTCCCATCAATGAGCAGTTCTTC.

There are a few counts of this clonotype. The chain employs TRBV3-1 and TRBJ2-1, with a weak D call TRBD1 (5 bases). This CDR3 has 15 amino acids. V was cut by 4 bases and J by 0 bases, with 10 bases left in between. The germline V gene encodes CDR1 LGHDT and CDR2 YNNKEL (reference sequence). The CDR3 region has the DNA TGTGCCAGCAGCCCGGACATGCTCTCCTACAATGAGCAGTTCTTC. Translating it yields CASSPDMLSYNEQFF.

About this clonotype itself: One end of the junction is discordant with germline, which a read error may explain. The CDR3, as DNA: TGTGCCGGCAGCTTAGTAGGGACTAATAGCAATGAGCAGTTCTTC. Translation gives CAGSLVGTNSNEQFF. This chain joins TRBV11-2 and TRBJ2-1; 7 bases align to TRBD2. The CDR3 contains 15 residues. Germline-derived CDR1 and CDR2 are SGHAT and FQNNGV.

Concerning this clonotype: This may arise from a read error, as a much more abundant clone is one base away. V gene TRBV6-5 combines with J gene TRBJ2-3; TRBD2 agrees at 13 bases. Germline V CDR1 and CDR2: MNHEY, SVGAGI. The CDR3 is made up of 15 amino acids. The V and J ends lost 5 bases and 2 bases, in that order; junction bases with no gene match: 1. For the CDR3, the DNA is TGTGCCAGCAGTGGGACTAGCGGGACCACAGATACGCAGTATTTT. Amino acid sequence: CASSGTSGTTDTQYF.

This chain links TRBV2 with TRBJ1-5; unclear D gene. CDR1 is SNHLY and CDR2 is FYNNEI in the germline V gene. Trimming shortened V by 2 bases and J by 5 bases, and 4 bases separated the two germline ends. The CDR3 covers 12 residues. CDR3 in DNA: TGTGCCAGCAGTGAATCCCATCAGCCCCAGCATTTT. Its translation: CASSESHQPQHF.

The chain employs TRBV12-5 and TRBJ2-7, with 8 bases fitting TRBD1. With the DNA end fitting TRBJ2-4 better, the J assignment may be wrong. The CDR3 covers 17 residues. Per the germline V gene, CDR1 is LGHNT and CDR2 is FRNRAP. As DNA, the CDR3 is TGTGCTAGTGGTTTGCCAACCGGGACAGGACCCATTGGCATTCAGTACTTC. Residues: CASGLPTGTGPIGIQYF.

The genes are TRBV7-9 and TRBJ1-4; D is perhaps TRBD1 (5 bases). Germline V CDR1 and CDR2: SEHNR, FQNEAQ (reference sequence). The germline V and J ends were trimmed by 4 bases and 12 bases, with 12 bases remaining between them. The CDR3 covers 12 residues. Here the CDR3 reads CASSSGHSQLFF. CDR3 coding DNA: TGTGCCAGCAGCTCCGGACATTCGCAACTGTTTTTT.

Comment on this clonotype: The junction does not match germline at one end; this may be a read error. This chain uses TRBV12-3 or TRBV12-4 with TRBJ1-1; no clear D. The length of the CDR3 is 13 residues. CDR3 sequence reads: CTSSGRVNTEAFF. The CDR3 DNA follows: TGTACCAGCAGTGGAAGGGTGAACACTGAAGCTTTCTTT.